Each of the 29 T cell receptor beta chains below was sequenced from the same sample in a study of CD8+CD57+ T cells in acquired aplastic anemia. In patients chosen for sequencing, flow cytometry had shown CD8+CD57+ cell expansion. According to the study, genomic DNA was the template for TCR beta VDJ and CDR3 profiling. TCRdb called the reads again in MiXCR, with one record for every CDR3 protein. This sample carries 110,000 or so distinct CDR3 sequences, 58% of them seen once, and the ten largest clones take roughly 32%. Sequences were obtained from sorted CD4+, CD8+, or CD8+CD57+ T cells (not recorded which) from PBMCs. These receptor sequences come from a human donor with aplastic anemia.

The V gene is TRBV15, the J gene TRBJ1-3, with 10 bases that match TRBD1. Trimming cost V 9 bases and J 0 bases; bases outside gene matches: 5. CDR1 is LNHNV and CDR2 is YYDKDF in the germline V gene (reference sequence). CDR3 length: 15 amino acids. CDR3 sequence: CATRDRGSSGNTIYF. The CDR3 region has the DNA TGTGCCACTAGGGACAGGGGCTCCTCTGGAAACACCATATATTTT. The full variable domain, with the rest looked up from reference TRBV15 and TRBJ1-3, is DAMVIQNPRYQVTQFGKPVTLSCSQTLNHNVMYWYQQKSSQAPKLLFHYYDKDFNNEADTPDNFQSRRPNTSFCFLDIRSPGLGDTAMYLCATRDRGSSGNTIYFGEGSWLTVV.

This clonotype has just a few counts. This rearrangement joins TRBV9 to TRBJ2-7; unclear D gene. CDR3 size: 12 residues. Per the germline V gene, CDR1 is SGDLS and CDR2 is YYNGEE. Trimming removed 3 bases at V and 4 bases at J, with 8 bases between. In DNA, the CDR3 is TGTGCCAGCAGCGCAGATGGGTACGAGCAGTACTTC. This sequence encodes CASSADGYEQYF.

This clonotype occurred a few times. The genes are TRBV27 and TRBJ2-1; 10 nucleotides match TRBD2. The CDR3 is made up of 13 amino acids. The germline CDR1 and CDR2 sequences are MNHEY and SMNVEV (reference sequence). Germline trimming cut 7 bases from V and 11 bases from J; bases unmatched to any gene: 8. The CDR3 sequence is CASKVAGGSKQFF. The CDR3 region has the DNA TGTGCCAGCAAAGTAGCGGGAGGCTCCAAGCAGTTCTTC.

Turning to this clonotype: The junction and the germline gene differ at one end; a read error may be behind it. The V and J genes are TRBV5-6 and TRBJ2-7; TRBD1 might be the D (5 bases). The germline CDR1 and CDR2 sequences are SGHDT and YYEEEE. CDR3 length: 14 residues. The CDR3: CASSLTASGLKQYF. In DNA form, the CDR3 reads TGCGCCAGCAGCTTGACAGCCTCCGGCTTGAAGCAGTACTTC.

The DNA for the CDR3 is TGTGCCAGCGTCCGGGACAGGGAAGACTATGGCTACACCTTC. Protein: CASVRDREDYGYTF. The chain employs TRBV2 and TRBJ1-2, with TRBD1 matching over 9 bases. Looked up from germline, CDR1 is SNHLY and CDR2 is FYNNEI. After removal of 8 bases from V and 3 bases from J, the junction contained 7 bases not matched to a gene. The CDR3 loop spans 14 amino acids.

The CDR3 here is CASSLNSNEQYF. The DNA for the CDR3 is TGTGCCAGCAGCCTCAATTCTAACGAGCAGTACTTC. V and J are TRBV7-9 and TRBJ2-7; D unclear. CDR3 length: 12 residues. V was clipped by 5 bases and J by 5 bases, with 10 bases between them. Germline CDR1 SEHNR, CDR2 FQNEAQ (reference sequence).

At least ten counts were recorded for this clonotype. The gene calls are TRBV9 and TRBJ2-5, with D perhaps TRBD1 (6 bases). Per the germline V gene, CDR1 is SGDLS and CDR2 is YYNGEE. V dropped 4 bases and J dropped 1 base, with 17 bases sitting between them. The CDR3 has 16 residues. CDR3 amino acids: CASSPGDIGTQETQYF. CDR3 nucleotide sequence: TGTGCCAGCAGCCCTGGGGACATTGGAACCCAAGAGACCCAGTACTTC.

This chain connects TRBV7-2 to TRBJ2-5; a possible D gene is TRBD1 (5 bases). CDR1 is SGHTA and CDR2 is FQGNSA in the germline V gene. This CDR3 has 15 amino acids. Trimming left V 1 base short and J 3 bases short, with 12 bases between. The CDR3 sequence is CASSLVGSREETQYF. DNA for the CDR3: TGTGCCAGCAGCTTAGTGGGTAGCAGGGAAGAGACCCAGTACTTC.

Within the sample, this clonotype is medium-sized. The chain uses TRBV15 and TRBJ2-5, with 10 bases identical to TRBD2. V lost 0 bases, J lost 0 bases, and 4 bases stayed unmatched. CDR3 length equals 17 residues. Germline V lookup: CDR1 LNHNV, CDR2 YYDKDF (reference sequence). CDR3 coding DNA: TGTGCCACCAGCAGAGATTCAGCGGGAGGGTACCAAGAGACCCAGTACTTC. Protein product: CATSRDSAGGYQETQYF.

The rearrangement uses TRBV20-1 and TRBJ2-7; 12 positions agree with TRBD2. CDR1 is DFQATT and CDR2 is SNEGSKA in the germline V gene (reference sequence). The length of the CDR3 is 12 residues. V dropped 5 bases and J dropped 6; count of bases not matched to a gene: 2. The CDR3 DNA follows: TGCAGTGCTTGGACTAGCGGGGCCGAGCAGTACTTC. Its protein is CSAWTSGAEQYF.

A note on this clonotype: One base away lies a much larger clone, so this may be a sequencing read error. The V call is TRBV3-1, the J call TRBJ2-1; 8 positions match TRBD2. Trimming cost V 4 bases and J 6 bases; bases outside gene matches: 11. The CDR3 sequence is 16 residues long. Germline-derived CDR1 and CDR2 are LGHDT and YNNKEL (reference sequence). This CDR3 is CASSPPGGMSLNEQFF. CDR3 nucleotides: TGTGCCAGCAGCCCGCCGGGAGGGATGTCCCTCAATGAGCAGTTCTTC.

In its sample, this clonotype was seen a few times. The rearrangement links TRBV19 to TRBJ1-5; D gene ambiguous. Germline lookup yields CDR1 LNHDA and CDR2 SQIVND (reference sequence). This CDR3 spans 12 amino acids. V lost 10 bases and J 14 bases, leaving 21 bases between the germline ends. The CDR3 reads CATATPYRSEHF. CDR3 DNA sequence: TGTGCCACCGCGACCCCATACCGCTCCGAGCATTTT.

The chain employs TRBV25-1 and TRBJ2-1, with TRBD1 matching over 9 bases. With V trimmed by 3 bases and J by 8 bases, 8 bases remained unmatched. The CDR3 loop spans 15 amino acids. Per germline, CDR1 MGHDK and CDR2 SYGVNS. The CDR3 region is CASSEGQGTGDEQFF. In nucleotides, the CDR3 is TGTGCCAGCAGTGAGGGACAGGGCACCGGCGATGAGCAGTTCTTC.

Turning to this clonotype: One end of the junction varies from germline; a read error may be responsible. The V gene is TRBV24-1, the J gene TRBJ2-1, with no clear D. This CDR3 has 14 residues. CDR1 and CDR2 (germline): KGHDR, SFDVKD. CDR3 protein: CATSATYNVGEQFF. For the CDR3, the DNA is TGCGCCACCAGTGCGACGTATAATGTGGGTGAGCAGTTCTTC.

This chain joins TRBV10-3 and TRBJ1-5, with D possibly matching TRBD1 (6 bases). The germline V and J ends were trimmed by 6 bases and 4 bases, with 19 bases remaining between them. CDR3 length equals 16 residues. The germline gives CDR1 ENHRY, CDR2 SYGVKD. In DNA form, the CDR3 reads TGTGCCATCAGCGAGCAGGGGAACCTAAGGAATCAGCCCCAGCATTTT. This codes for CAISEQGNLRNQPQHF.

This clonotype has a single count. V and J are TRBV5-1 and TRBJ2-3; either TRBD1 or TRBD2 may fit D (5 bases each). Germline assignment: CDR1 SGHRS and CDR2 YFSETQ. Trimming took off 7 bases at V and 5 bases at J, with 11 bases between the two ends. This CDR3 spans 12 amino acids. The CDR3 DNA sequence: TGCGCCAGCCAAGAGGGGCGAGATACGCAGTATTTT. The encoded protein is CASQEGRDTQYF.

CDR3 DNA: TGTGCCACCCAACGGGACACAGCTGGCACCGGGGAGCTGTTTTTT. It encodes CATQRDTAGTGELFF. The V call is TRBV10-3, the J call TRBJ2-2; TRBD1 is a possible D gene (6 bases). CDR1 is ENHRY, CDR2 SYGVKD, per germline. The V end was cut by 10 bases, the J end by 4 bases, with 19 bases between. CDR3 length: 15 amino acids.

The sample holds one count of this clonotype. This sequence joins TRBV5-1 and TRBJ1-6; 8 bases match TRBD1. Germline V lookup: CDR1 SGHRS, CDR2 YFSETQ. The CDR3 loop spans 14 amino acids. Losses at the gene ends were 4 bases for V and 9 bases for J; bases not matched to a gene: 6. CDR3 in amino acids: CASSTGQGSSPLHF. The CDR3 DNA is TGCGCCAGCAGCACCGGACAGGGCTCTTCACCCCTCCACTTT.

Worth noting for this clonotype: This clone may be a read error of a much larger clone one base away. Because it lacks the conserved phenylalanine or tryptophan at the end, this CDR3 is likely a read error. The rearrangement joins TRBV30 to TRBJ2-2; 9 nucleotides line up with TRBD1. The CDR3 runs to 13 residues. Germline trimming cut 3 bases from V and 7 bases from J; bases unmatched to any gene: 3. Germline V gene data show CDR1 as GTSNPN and CDR2 as SVGIG (reference sequence). Here the CDR3 DNA reads TGTGCCTGGAGCGGGACAGGGAACGGGGAGCTGTTTGTT. Translating gives CAWSGTGNGELFV.

This clonotype was picked up a small number of times. This chain connects TRBV10-3 to TRBJ2-1; maybe TRBD2 (5 bases). V was pared by 0 bases and J by 8 bases, with 11 bases between. Germline V gives CDR1 ENHRY, CDR2 SYGVKD. The CDR3 contains 14 residues. DNA for the CDR3: TGTGCCATCAGTGAGTCGGCGGCTAGCTATGAGCAGTTCTTC. Its translation: CAISESAASYEQFF.

The chain employs TRBV29-1 and TRBJ2-5; either TRBD1 or TRBD2 may supply D (6 bases each). Trimming removed 3 bases from V and 5 bases from J, with 16 bases in between. The CDR3 contains 14 residues. Germline CDR1 is SQVTM and CDR2 is ANQGSEA. CDR3 residues: CSVEWGRGGETQYF. The DNA for the CDR3 is TGCAGCGTTGAGTGGGGGCGGGGTGGGGAGACCCAGTACTTC.

The count of this clonotype is one. The genes are TRBV19 and TRBJ2-7, with D perhaps TRBD1 (5 bases). Germline CDR1 and CDR2: LNHDA and SQIVND (reference sequence). This CDR3 has 13 residues. With 4 bases removed from V and 2 bases from J, the gap between germline ends came to 9 bases. DNA of the CDR3: TGTGCCAGTAGTACTGCAGGGACCTACGAGCAGTACTTC. Its translation: CASSTAGTYEQYF.

This clonotype has a handful of counts. This chain connects TRBV2 to TRBJ1-5, with 8 bases lining up with TRBD1. The CDR3 has 15 residues. The V gene end was trimmed by 7 bases and the J gene end by 6 bases; junction bases not matched to a gene: 11. Germline V gene lookup returns CDR1 SNHLY and CDR2 FYNNEI. This CDR3 reads CASTRTTGGRQPQHF. CDR3 DNA sequence: TGTGCCAGCACCAGGACTACAGGGGGACGTCAGCCCCAGCATTTT.

This clonotype has ten or more counts. This chain links TRBV19 with TRBJ1-1; tentatively, D is TRBD1 (5 bases). The CDR3 has 15 residues. The germline gives CDR1 LNHDA, CDR2 SQIVND (reference sequence). V was pared by 1 base and J by 4 bases, with 13 bases between. CDR3 bases: TGTGCCAGTAGTATAGCTAAGGGGTTGGGCACTGAAGCTTTCTTT. Translation: CASSIAKGLGTEAFF.

The chain links TRBV20-1 to TRBJ2-3, with TRBD1 matching 7 bases. After removal of 5 bases from V and 6 bases from J, the junction contained 5 bases not matched to a gene. Looked up from germline, CDR1 is DFQATT and CDR2 is SNEGSKA (reference sequence). The CDR3 runs to 12 residues. The CDR3, as DNA: TGCAGTGCTGCTACAGGGGAGGATACGCAGTATTTT. Translation gives CSAATGEDTQYF.

This chain uses TRBV7-9 with TRBJ2-7; D gene uncertain. Trimming cost V 3 bases and J 6 bases, with 9 bases left between them. The CDR3 runs to 12 residues. CDR1 and CDR2 (germline): SEHNR, FQNEAQ (reference sequence). DNA for the CDR3: TGTGCCAGCAGCTTGGACCCGGGCGAGCAGTACTTC. Protein: CASSLDPGEQYF.

This chain links TRBV5-1 with TRBJ1-1, with D unclear. This CDR3 spans 16 amino acids. Trimming shortened V by 4 bases and J by 2 bases, and 18 bases separated the two germline ends. Germline V gene sequence: CDR1 SGHRS, CDR2 YFSETQ. CDR3 bases: TGCGCCAGCAGCCCACACCCGAAGACAACAAACACTGAAGCTTTCTTT. This encodes CASSPHPKTTNTEAFF.

Many counts were recorded for this clonotype. The rearrangement uses TRBV9 and TRBJ2-1; D is ambiguous. The CDR3 consists of 11 residues. V shed 3 bases and J shed 5 bases, with 3 bases lying between them. In germline, CDR1 is SGDLS, CDR2 YYNGEE. CDR3 sequence (DNA): TGTGCCAGCAGCGGAGACAATGAGCAGTTCTTC. Translation: CASSGDNEQFF.

V usage is TRBV2 and J usage is TRBJ2-7; a possible D gene is TRBD1 (5 bases). Looked up from germline, CDR1 is SNHLY and CDR2 is FYNNEI. Trimming cost V 6 bases and J 2 bases, with 11 bases left between them. CDR3 length: 13 amino acids. The chain's CDR3 is CASRSTVTYEQYF. CDR3 DNA sequence: TGTGCCAGCAGGTCGACAGTGACCTACGAGCAGTACTTC.